This T cell receptor (beta chain) was identified in a study of sequential checkpoint blockade in melanoma. As for treatment: randomized to nivolumab then ipilimumab (arm A) or the reverse (arm B). Method: immunoSEQ multiplex PCR; TCRdb's copy keeps in-frame clones and lacks some. The table shows some 7,000 clones, with under 30% occurring only once. Germline loops: CDR1 SGDLS, CDR2 YYNGEE. Between the trimmed V and J ends, which lost 0 bases and 5 bases, there was a span of 11 bases. This CDR3 is built from 15 residues. The gene calls are TRBV9 and TRBJ2-2; D might be TRBD2 (6 bases). The sample consisted of tumor tissue (inferred from file names), taken from a patient given nivolumab and ipilimumab in sequence. The TCR comes from a human donor with melanoma. This CDR3 reads CASSVAGGMTGELFF. Written as DNA, the CDR3 is TGTGCCAGCAGCGTAGCCGGCGGGATGACCGGGGAGCTGTTTTTT. The whole variable domain, remainder taken from reference TRBV9 and TRBJ2-2, is DSGVTQTPKHLITATGQRVTLRCSPRSGDLSVYWYQQSLDQGLQFLIQYYNGEERAKGNILERFSAQQFPDLHSELNLSSLELGDSALYFCASSVAGGMTGELFFGEGSRLTVL.